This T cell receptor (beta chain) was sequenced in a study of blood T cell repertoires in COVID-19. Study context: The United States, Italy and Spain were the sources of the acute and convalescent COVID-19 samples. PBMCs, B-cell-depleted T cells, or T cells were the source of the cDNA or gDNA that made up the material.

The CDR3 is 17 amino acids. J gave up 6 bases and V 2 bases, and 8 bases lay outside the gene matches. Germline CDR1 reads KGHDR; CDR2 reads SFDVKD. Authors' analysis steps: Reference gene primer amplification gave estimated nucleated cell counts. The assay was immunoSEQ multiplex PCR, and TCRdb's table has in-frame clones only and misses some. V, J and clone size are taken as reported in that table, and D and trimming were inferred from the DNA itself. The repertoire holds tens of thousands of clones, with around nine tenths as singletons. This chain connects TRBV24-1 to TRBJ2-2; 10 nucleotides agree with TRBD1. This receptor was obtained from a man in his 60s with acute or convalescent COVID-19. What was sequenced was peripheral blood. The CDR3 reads CATSDSTGTGAAGELFF. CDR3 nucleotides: TGTGCCACCAGTGATTCTACCGGGACAGGGGCGGCCGGGGAGCTGTTTTTT.